This TCR beta chain is drawn from a study of shared clonotypes between healthy human individuals (TCRdb year 2020). Study-wide context: The cohort comprised two women and a few men aged 18 to 49 years. For each donor, CD4 naive and CD4 memory were each run on three plates, CD8 naive on two plates, and CD8 memory on one plate. Blood TCR repertoires of roughly five healthy adults were deeply sequenced to estimate repertoire size and the extent of clonotype sharing between individuals. To increase sequencing depth and limit assay-specific biases, TCR repertoire library preparation and sequencing were carried out by different laboratories using diverse techniques. Leukapheresis yielded between about 0.85 and 10 billion PBMCs per donor. The paper as a whole reports these results and caveats: Higher generation probabilities were observed for clonotypes shared by all four sorted-subset donors than for non-shared clonotypes. Larger estimated clonotype richness was generally found for naive subsets than for memory subsets. The small number of donors limited the genetic and exposure-history diversity represented. Only blood was sampled, and tissue TCR repertoires likely differ from those in blood. Roughly 5.2% of naive CD4, around 4% of naive CD8, 2.3% of memory CD4, and 0.4% of memory CD8 clonotypes were shared across several donors. Pairwise subsampling indicated that sequencing depth was expected to affect the degree of clonotype sharing among donors. Even with the large sequencing depth, rarefaction of the sorted-subset datasets indicated that sequencing was incomplete.

About this clone: What this receptor recognizes is not known. No base-level quality is on record; no much larger clone is a single base apart. Other DNA variants within this sample encode the same CDR3.

For the CD8 naive samples, CD45RO-negative cells were positively selected for CCR7, yielding a CD45RA+CCR7+ population from which TemRA cells were excluded. The donors were healthy, HIV-negative adults who had no recently reported acute infections or vaccinations. Every donor was a Caucasian adult residing in Nashville, Tennessee, USA. Blood was obtained by leukapheresis, after which PBMCs were separated by Ficoll-Histopaque density gradient centrifugation and cryopreserved in liquid nitrogen vapor phase. Purity and quantity of every magnetically sorted T cell population were checked by analytical flow cytometry. Genomic DNA was isolated from every sorted fraction and measured by UV absorbance on a Nanodrop 2000c. Using the deep immunoSEQ assay, multiplex PCR amplified TCR CDR3 regions from genomic DNA. Genomic DNA extracted from each cell subset was distributed evenly over all wells of several immunoSEQ 96-well plates, and each plate served as one replicate. For sorted subsets, each replicate PCR was loaded with about 0.2 ug genomic DNA, equivalent to roughly 30,000 T cell genomes. Purified libraries were measured with a Qubit 3.0 fluorometer, size-checked on a Bioanalyzer 2100, and measured again with the KAPA Library Quantification kit. Each immunoSEQ 96-well plate was sequenced on its own single-read 150-cycle Illumina NextSeq 550 flow cell. The authors' pipeline ran thus. Because the immunoSEQ output held only junctional sequences and lacked quality scores, the filtering could not match the filtering applied to full-length reads. Sequences were annotated with PyIR, a Python wrapper for IgBLAST v1.9, using IMGT germline references to assign V/J genes and CDR3. Any read was removed if the V/J assignment was weak (E-value above 1e-6), the CDR3 was missing, or the read contained stop codons, out-of-frame junctions, or ambiguous translated residues. V3J clonotypes were defined as sequences sharing the same inferred V gene, J gene, and CDR3 amino acid sequence. To compute the percentage overlap between repertoires, the number of shared unique clonotypes was divided by the size of the smaller repertoire. Richness of each repertoire was evaluated using RTK rarefaction, the Chao1 estimator, and Recon v2.1 estimates of unobserved clonotypes. Generation probabilities for all TCRbeta clonotypes obtained by the gDNA method from a few donors were computed using OLGA. Held by TCRdb, this immuneACCESS table contains in-frame sequences only and omits some clones. Under half of the omission traces to an unresolved V gene where checked; the cause of the rest is unknown. The DNA was the basis for D and trimming; V, J and clone size are from that table. This sample has about 2 million clones in its table, and around 96% of those were observed once. The top ten clonotypes cover under 1.5% of the sample.

The cysteine opens and the phenylalanine closes a CDR3 of 13 amino acids. Only the CDR3 DNA stays, 39 bases, in frame from base 1. CDR1 and CDR2 (MDHEN, SYDVKM) derive from the germline V gene. V is shortened by 3 bases, J by 5 bases, and the region joining them spans 10 bases. The sequence was collected from a man aged 18 to 29 in good health. Sample: naive CD8+ T cells sorted from blood. The cell subset or site label for this specimen denotes: CD45RA+CCR7+. Recombination linked TRBV28 to TRBJ1-1, with TRBD1 perhaps the D gene, on 6 matching bases. The nucleotides are TGTGCCAGCAGTTTCAGGGGTCGGACTGAAGCTTTCTTT. Translated, it reads CASSFRGRTEAFF.